Below, 14 T cell receptor beta chains from the same sample are listed, as sequenced in a study of pediatric ulcerative colitis. Produced via immunoSEQ multiplex PCR; TCRdb's table is partial and in-frame only. The data hold 55,000 to 65,000 clones, with 77% observed a single time. Sequences were obtained from blood. Receptors were obtained from a boy aged 10-17 years with moderate ulcerative colitis.

The J gene is TRBJ2-2, the V gene TRBV27, with a possible D match to TRBD1 (5 bases). Germline CDR1 is MNHEY and CDR2 is SMNVEV (reference sequence). The length of the CDR3 is 15 residues. With 6 bases removed from V and 7 bases from J, the gap between germline ends came to 18 bases. The CDR3 protein is CASSAIRGLGGELFF. The CDR3 nucleotides read TGTGCCAGCAGCGCAATAAGGGGATTAGGCGGGGAGCTGTTTTTT.

This CDR3 reads CASSRVMASGETQYF. The DNA for the CDR3 is TGCGCCAGCAGCCGGGTAATGGCTTCCGGGGAGACCCAGTACTTC. This chain joins TRBV5-1 and TRBJ2-5, with D hard to call. Germline V gives CDR1 SGHRS, CDR2 YFSETQ. V shed 4 bases and J shed 5 bases, with 18 bases lying between them. The CDR3 is made up of 15 amino acids.

The V and J genes are TRBV4-3 and TRBJ2-1; 12 bases line up with TRBD2. Per the germline V gene, CDR1 is LGHNA and CDR2 is YSLEER. Losses at the gene ends were 4 bases for V and 7 bases for J; bases not matched to a gene: 14. CDR3 length: 18 amino acids. CDR3 bases: TGCGCCAGCAGCCCCTTGGCGGGACTAGCGGGCCTGATGAATGAGCAGTTCTTC. Its translation: CASSPLAGLAGLMNEQFF.

The genes are TRBV7-9 and TRBJ2-5; TRBD2 aligns across 11 bases. CDR1 and CDR2 (germline): SEHNR, FQNEAQ (reference sequence). Trimming at V came to 5 bases and at J to 3 bases, leaving 5 bases not matched to a gene. CDR3 length: 15 amino acids. CDR3: CASSHPTSGEETQYF. As DNA, the CDR3 is TGTGCCAGCAGCCATCCGACTAGCGGGGAAGAGACCCAGTACTTC.

The chain couples TRBV25-1 to TRBJ2-6; D is undetermined. The germline gives CDR1 MGHDK, CDR2 SYGVNS. Trimming removed 0 bases from V and 2 bases from J, with 2 bases in between. The CDR3 length is 14 residues. In nucleotides, the CDR3 is TGTGCCAGCAGTGAATATACTGGGGCCAACGTCCTGACTTTC. Translating gives CASSEYTGANVLTF.

The chain couples TRBV2 to TRBJ1-5; 7 bases fit TRBD1. The germline V gene has CDR1 SNHLY and CDR2 FYNNEI. The trim removed 4 bases at V and 5 bases at J, leaving 2 bases unmatched. The CDR3 totals 13 residues. CDR3 amino acids: CASSGTGHQPQHF. The CDR3 nucleotides are TGTGCCAGCAGTGGGACAGGCCATCAGCCCCAGCATTTT.

The table lists this clone with a few counts. The V call is TRBV6-1, the J call TRBJ1-1; no firm D call. The CDR3 spans 13 residues. Germline lookup yields CDR1 MNHNS and CDR2 SASEGT. With 2 bases removed from V and 3 bases from J, the gap between germline ends came to 7 bases. The CDR3 region is CASSETRDTEAFF. The CDR3 coding sequence is TGTGCCAGCAGTGAAACTAGGGACACTGAAGCTTTCTTT.

This chain joins TRBV6-6 and TRBJ2-5; D gene uncertain. The CDR3 sequence is 12 residues long. Per germline, CDR1 MNHNY and CDR2 SVGAGI (reference sequence). The germline V and J ends were trimmed by 2 bases and 5 bases, with 6 bases remaining between them. CDR3 sequence (DNA): TGTGCCAGCAGTTACCCCGCGGAGACCCAGTACTTC. It is translated as CASSYPAETQYF.

A single count supports this clone. The V and J genes are TRBV25-1 and TRBJ1-2; 7 bases align to TRBD1. The CDR3 contains 13 residues. Germline V gives CDR1 MGHDK, CDR2 SYGVNS. After removal of 9 bases from V and 4 bases from J, the junction contained 8 bases not matched to a gene. The CDR3 DNA is TGTGCCAGATCAGGGGGAAGGAGCTATGGCTACACCTTC. Translation: CARSGGRSYGYTF.

The rearrangement uses TRBV7-2 and TRBJ2-7; D is ambiguous. Trimming removed 4 bases at V and 5 bases at J, with 9 bases between. Germline loops: CDR1 SGHTA, CDR2 FQGNSA. This CDR3 is built from 12 residues. The CDR3: CASSYGSHEQYF. The CDR3 nucleotides read TGTGCCAGCAGCTACGGAAGTCACGAGCAGTACTTC.

The chain couples TRBV5-8 to TRBJ1-5; 7 nucleotides agree with TRBD1. The V gene end was trimmed by 2 bases and the J gene end by 2 bases; junction bases not matched to a gene: 4. CDR3 length: 15 amino acids. The germline V gene has CDR1 SGHTS and CDR2 YDEGEE. CDR3 nucleotide sequence: TGTGCCAGCAGCTTCGACAGGGTGGGCAATCAGCCCCAGCATTTT. This gives the protein CASSFDRVGNQPQHF.

V usage is TRBV7-9 and J usage is TRBJ2-7; D gene uncertain. The V gene's germline CDR1 is SEHNR and CDR2 FQNEAQ (reference sequence). The CDR3 extends over 13 amino acids. The V and J ends lost 3 bases and 3 bases respectively, with 9 bases between them. CDR3 bases: TGTGCCAGCAGCTTTCCGACCCGCTACGAGCAGTACTTC. Protein sequence: CASSFPTRYEQYF.

The rearrangement links TRBV4-1 to TRBJ2-7; D tentatively reads TRBD1 or TRBD2 (5 bases each). Per germline, CDR1 MGHRA and CDR2 YSYEKL. There are 16 residues in the CDR3. V dropped 3 bases and J dropped 0 bases, with 15 bases sitting between them. CDR3 loop: CASSHPGRPTSYEQYF. In nucleotides, the CDR3 is TGCGCCAGCAGCCACCCGGGACGGCCGACCTCCTACGAGCAGTACTTC.

The V call is TRBV11-2, the J call TRBJ1-4; D not certain. The length of the CDR3 is 13 residues. The germline V gene has CDR1 SGHAT and CDR2 FQNNGV. V lost 3 bases to trimming and J lost 4 bases, with 6 bases between them. CDR3 protein: CASSFQFNEKLFF. The CDR3 coding sequence is TGTGCCAGCAGCTTCCAGTTTAATGAAAAACTGTTTTTT.